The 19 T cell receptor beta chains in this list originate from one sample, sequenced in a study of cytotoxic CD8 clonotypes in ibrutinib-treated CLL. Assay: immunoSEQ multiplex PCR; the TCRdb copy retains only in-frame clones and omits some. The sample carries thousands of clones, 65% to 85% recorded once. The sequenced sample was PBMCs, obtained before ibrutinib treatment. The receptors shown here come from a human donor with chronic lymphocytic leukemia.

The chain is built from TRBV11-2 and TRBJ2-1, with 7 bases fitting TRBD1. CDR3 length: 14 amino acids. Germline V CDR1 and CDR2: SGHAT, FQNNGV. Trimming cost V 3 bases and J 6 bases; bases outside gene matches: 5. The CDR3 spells CASSFTGVINEQFF. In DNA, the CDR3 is TGTGCCAGCAGCTTCACAGGGGTGATCAATGAGCAGTTCTTC.

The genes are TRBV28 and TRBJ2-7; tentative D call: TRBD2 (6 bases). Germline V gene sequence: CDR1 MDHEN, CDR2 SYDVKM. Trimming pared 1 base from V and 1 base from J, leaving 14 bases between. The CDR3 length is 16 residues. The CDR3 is CASSLSGSGGSYEQYF. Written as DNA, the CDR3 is TGTGCCAGCAGTTTATCAGGGAGCGGAGGGTCCTACGAGCAGTACTTC.

In DNA, the CDR3 is TGCGCCAGCAGTACCGCGAACAGGGCCTACGAGCAGTACTTC. Translating it yields CASSTANRAYEQYF. The rearrangement joins TRBV5-1 to TRBJ2-7; possible D gene TRBD1, 6 bases. The CDR3 is made up of 14 amino acids. CDR1 is SGHRS, CDR2 YFSETQ, per germline. V lost 5 bases and J 2 bases, leaving 14 bases between the germline ends.

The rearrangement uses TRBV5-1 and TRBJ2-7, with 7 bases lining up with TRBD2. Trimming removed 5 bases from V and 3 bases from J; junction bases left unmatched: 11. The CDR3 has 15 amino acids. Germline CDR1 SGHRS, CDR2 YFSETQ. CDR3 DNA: TGCGCCAGCAGACCCAGCGGGGAAGGGATCTACGAGCAGTACTTC. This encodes CASRPSGEGIYEQYF. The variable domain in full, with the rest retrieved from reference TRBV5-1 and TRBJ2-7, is KAGVTQTPRYLIKTRGQQVTLSCSPISGHRSVSWYQQTPGQGLQFLFEYFSETQRNKGNFPGRFSGRQFSNSRSEMNVSTLELGDSALYLCASRPSGEGIYEQYFGPGTRLTVT.

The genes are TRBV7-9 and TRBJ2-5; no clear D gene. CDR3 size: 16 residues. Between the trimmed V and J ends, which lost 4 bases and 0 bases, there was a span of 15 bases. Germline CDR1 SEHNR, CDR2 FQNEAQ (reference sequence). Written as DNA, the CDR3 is TGTGCCAGCAGCTCACTCGAAGCCAGCGACCAAGAGACCCAGTACTTC. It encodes CASSSLEASDQETQYF. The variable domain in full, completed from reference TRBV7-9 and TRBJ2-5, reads DTGVSQNPRHKITKRGQNVTFRCDPISEHNRLYWYRQTLGQGPEFLTYFQNEAQLEKSRLLSDRFSAERPKGSFSTLEIQRTEQGDSAMYLCASSSLEASDQETQYFGPGTRLLVL.

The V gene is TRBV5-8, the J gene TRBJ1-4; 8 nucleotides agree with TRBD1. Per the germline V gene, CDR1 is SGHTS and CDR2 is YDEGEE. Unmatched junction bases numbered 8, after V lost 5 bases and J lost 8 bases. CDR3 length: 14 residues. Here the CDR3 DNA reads TGTGCCAGCAGGAAGACAGGGGAGGAGGAAAAACTGTTTTTT. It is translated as CASRKTGEEEKLFF. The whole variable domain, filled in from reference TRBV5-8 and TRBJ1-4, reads EAGVTQSPTHLIKTRGQQATLRCSPISGHTSVYWYQQALGLGLQFLLWYDEGEERNRGNFPPRFSGRQFPNYSSELNVNALELEDSALYLCASRKTGEEEKLFFGSGTQLSVL.

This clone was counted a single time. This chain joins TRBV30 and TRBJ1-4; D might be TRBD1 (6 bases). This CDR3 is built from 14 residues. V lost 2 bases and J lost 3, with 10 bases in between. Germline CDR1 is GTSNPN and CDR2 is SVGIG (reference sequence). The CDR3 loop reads CAWSQGFSNEKLFF. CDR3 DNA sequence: TGTGCCTGGAGTCAGGGGTTCTCTAATGAAAAACTGTTTTTT.

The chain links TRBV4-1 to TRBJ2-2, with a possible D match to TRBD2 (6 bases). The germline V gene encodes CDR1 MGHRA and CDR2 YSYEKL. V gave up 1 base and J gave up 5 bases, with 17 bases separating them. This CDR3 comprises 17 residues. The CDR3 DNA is TGCGCCAGCAGCCAAGGCAGCGGGCGAGATTTAACCGGGGAGCTGTTTTTT. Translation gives CASSQGSGRDLTGELFF.

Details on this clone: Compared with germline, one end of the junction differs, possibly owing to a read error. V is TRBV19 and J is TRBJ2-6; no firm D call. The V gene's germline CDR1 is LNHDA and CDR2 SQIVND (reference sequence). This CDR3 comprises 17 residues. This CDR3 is CASGMGTWGSGANVLTF. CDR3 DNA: TGTGCCAGTGGTATGGGTACGTGGGGATCTGGGGCCAACGTCCTGACTTTC.

The CDR3 protein is CSVFPPEYNEQFF. The CDR3 DNA follows: TGCAGCGTTTTTCCCCCTGAGTACAATGAGCAGTTCTTC. The chain recombines TRBV29-1 with TRBJ2-1; D is uncertain. V was clipped by 5 bases and J by 4 bases, with 12 bases between them. CDR1 and CDR2 from the germline V gene are SQVTM and ANQGSEA. This CDR3 region has 13 residues.

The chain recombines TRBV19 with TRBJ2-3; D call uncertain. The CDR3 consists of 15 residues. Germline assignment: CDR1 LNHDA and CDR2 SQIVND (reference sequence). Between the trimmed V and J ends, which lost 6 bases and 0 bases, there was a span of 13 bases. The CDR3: CASRGSATSTDTQYF. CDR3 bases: TGTGCCAGTAGGGGGTCGGCGACTAGCACAGATACGCAGTATTTT.

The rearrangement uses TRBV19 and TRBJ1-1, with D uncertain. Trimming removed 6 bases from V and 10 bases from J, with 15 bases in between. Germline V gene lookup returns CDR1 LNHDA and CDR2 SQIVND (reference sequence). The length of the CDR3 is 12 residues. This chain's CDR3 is CASSSRYVGAFF. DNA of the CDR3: TGTGCCAGTAGCAGCCGCTACGTTGGAGCTTTCTTT. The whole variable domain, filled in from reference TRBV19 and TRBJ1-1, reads DGGITQSPKYLFRKEGQNVTLSCEQNLNHDAMYWYRQDPGQGLRLIYYSQIVNDFQKGDIAEGYSVSREKKESFPLTVTSAQKNPTAFYLCASSSRYVGAFFGQGTRLTVV.

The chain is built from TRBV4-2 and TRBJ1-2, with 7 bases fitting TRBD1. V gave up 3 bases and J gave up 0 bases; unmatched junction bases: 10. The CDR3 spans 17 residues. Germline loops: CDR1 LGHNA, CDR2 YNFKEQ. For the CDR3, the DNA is TGTGCCAGCAGCCAGGGGGGATTAGACAGGGCTAACTATGGCTACACCTTC. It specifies CASSQGGLDRANYGYTF.

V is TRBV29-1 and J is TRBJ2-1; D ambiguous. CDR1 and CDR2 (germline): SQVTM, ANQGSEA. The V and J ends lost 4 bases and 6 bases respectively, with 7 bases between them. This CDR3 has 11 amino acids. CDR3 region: CSVALGNEQFF. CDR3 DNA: TGCAGCGTTGCACTGGGCAATGAGCAGTTCTTC.

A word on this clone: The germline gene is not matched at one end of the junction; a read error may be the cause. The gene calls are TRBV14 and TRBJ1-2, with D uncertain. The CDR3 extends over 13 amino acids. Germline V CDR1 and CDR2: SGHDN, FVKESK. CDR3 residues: CASSQGPATALAF. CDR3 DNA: TGTGCCAGCAGCCAAGGTCCGGCCACAGCTCTGGCCTTC. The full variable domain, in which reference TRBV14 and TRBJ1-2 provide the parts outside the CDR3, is EAGVTQFPSHSVIEKGQTVTLRCDPISGHDNLYWYRRVMGKEIKFLLHFVKESKQDESGMPNNRFLAERTGGTYSTLKVQPAELEDSGVYFCASSQGPATALAFGSGTRLTVV.

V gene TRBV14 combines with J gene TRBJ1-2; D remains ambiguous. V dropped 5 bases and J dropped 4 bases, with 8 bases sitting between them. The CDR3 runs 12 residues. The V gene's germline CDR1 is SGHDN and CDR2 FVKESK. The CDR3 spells CASSLGGYGYTF. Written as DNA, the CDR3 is TGTGCCAGCAGCTTAGGAGGCTATGGCTACACCTTC.

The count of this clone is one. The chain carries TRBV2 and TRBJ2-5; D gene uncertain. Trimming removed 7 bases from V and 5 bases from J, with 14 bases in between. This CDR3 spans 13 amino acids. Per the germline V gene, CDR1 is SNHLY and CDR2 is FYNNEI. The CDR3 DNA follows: TGTGCCAGCAAGGCGGCTAGTGGGGAGACCCAGTACTTC. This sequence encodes CASKAASGETQYF.

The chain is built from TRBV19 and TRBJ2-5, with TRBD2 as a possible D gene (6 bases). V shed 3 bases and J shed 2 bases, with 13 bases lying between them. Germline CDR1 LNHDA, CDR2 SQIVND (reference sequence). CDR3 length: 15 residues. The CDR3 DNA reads TGTGCCAGTAGTATCCAACTAGCTAGTCAAGAGACCCAGTACTTC. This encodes CASSIQLASQETQYF.

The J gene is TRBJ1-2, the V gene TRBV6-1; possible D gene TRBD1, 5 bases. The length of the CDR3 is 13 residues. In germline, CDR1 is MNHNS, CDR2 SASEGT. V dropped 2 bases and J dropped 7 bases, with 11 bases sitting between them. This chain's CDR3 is CASSETEQVGYTF. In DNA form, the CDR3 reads TGTGCCAGCAGTGAAACCGAACAGGTTGGCTACACCTTC.